This entry lists 23 T cell receptor beta chains sequenced from one sample in a study of cytomegalovirus exposure and HLA in healthy donors. PCR used 60 Vbeta primers and 13 Jbeta primers. Profiling relied on immunoSEQ multiplex PCR, and the TCRdb table lists in-frame clones only, not all of them. The table shows about 160,000 clones, with roughly 80% occurring only once. Specimen: PBMCs. The source of these receptors is a man aged 25 to 45 in good health and CMV-seropositive.

This rearrangement joins TRBV15 to TRBJ1-1, with 7 positions matching TRBD1. CDR3 size: 16 residues. Germline V gene lookup returns CDR1 LNHNV and CDR2 YYDKDF (reference sequence). With 0 bases clipped from V and 5 bases from J, the junction kept 9 bases outside the gene matches. CDR3 sequence reads: CATSRDLGRGLTEAFF. The CDR3 DNA reads as TGTGCCACCAGCAGAGATCTAGGCAGGGGGTTGACTGAAGCTTTCTTT. The variable domain in full, completed from reference TRBV15 and TRBJ1-1, reads DAMVIQNPRYQVTQFGKPVTLSCSQTLNHNVMYWYQQKSSQAPKLLFHYYDKDFNNEADTPDNFQSRRPNTSFCFLDIRSPGLGDTAMYLCATSRDLGRGLTEAFFGQGTRLTVV.

This clone was observed once. This chain uses TRBV7-9 with TRBJ2-7; 9 positions agree with TRBD1. V lost 2 bases and J lost 0; bases outside the gene matches: 2. Per the germline V gene, CDR1 is SEHNR and CDR2 is FQNEAQ (reference sequence). This CDR3 is 15 amino acids long. The DNA of the CDR3 is TGTGCCAGCAGCTTAATGGGACAGGGCTCCTACGAGCAGTACTTC. Its translation is CASSLMGQGSYEQYF.

This clone was detected a few times. The rearrangement uses TRBV6-6 and TRBJ1-4; 10 nucleotides line up with TRBD1. V trimming: 5 bases; J trimming: 8 bases; junction bases outside the gene matches: 5. Germline CDR1 and CDR2: MNHNY and SVGAGI (reference sequence). The CDR3 spans 14 residues. Written as DNA, the CDR3 is TGTGCCAGCAGTCGCCGGGACAGGGGCGAAAAACTGTTTTTT. As protein: CASSRRDRGEKLFF.

The genes are TRBV5-1 and TRBJ1-1; D call uncertain. Trimming left V 0 bases short and J 4 bases short, with 10 bases between. The CDR3 length is 14 residues. Germline V gene sequence: CDR1 SGHRS, CDR2 YFSETQ. The DNA for the CDR3 is TGCGCCAGCAGCTTGGACCCCCCAGGCACTGAAGCTTTCTTT. Translating it yields CASSLDPPGTEAFF.

The chain combines TRBV4-1 with TRBJ1-2; D is uncertain. Germline V gives CDR1 MGHRA, CDR2 YSYEKL. V lost 0 bases to trimming and J lost 1 base, with 18 bases between them. This CDR3 spans 18 amino acids. This chain's CDR3 is CASSQDFSSGWGNYGYTF. CDR3 bases: TGCGCCAGCAGCCAAGATTTCTCGTCGGGGTGGGGTAACTATGGCTACACCTTC.

The chain couples TRBV5-1 to TRBJ2-3, with TRBD1 matching over 8 bases. This CDR3 region has 16 residues. Germline V gene sequence: CDR1 SGHRS, CDR2 YFSETQ. The V segment lost 4 bases and the J segment 0 bases; nucleotides outside the gene matches: 7. CDR3 in amino acids: CASSKGQVLSTDTQYF. The CDR3 DNA is TGCGCCAGCAGCAAGGGACAGGTCCTTAGCACAGATACGCAGTATTTT.

The chain recombines TRBV7-3 with TRBJ1-1; 7 bases fit TRBD1. CDR1 and CDR2 (germline): SGHTA, FQGTGA. The CDR3 runs to 14 residues. With V trimmed by 5 bases and J by 6 bases, 9 bases remained unmatched. This chain's CDR3 is CASSEQGMPPEAFF. CDR3 sequence (DNA): TGTGCCAGCAGCGAACAGGGGATGCCCCCTGAAGCTTTCTTT.

This chain links TRBV28 with TRBJ2-2; D may be TRBD1 (5 bases). Per the germline V gene, CDR1 is MDHEN and CDR2 is SYDVKM. This CDR3 contains 14 residues. Trimming removed 2 bases at V and 2 bases at J, with 6 bases between. For the CDR3, the DNA is TGTGCCAGCAGTTTACAGGGTAACACCGGGGAGCTGTTTTTT. Protein: CASSLQGNTGELFF.

The chain carries TRBV25-1 and TRBJ1-4, with TRBD1 matching over 7 bases. This CDR3 has 13 amino acids. In germline, CDR1 is MGHDK, CDR2 SYGVNS. CDR3 loop: CTGQVPRNEKLFF. The DNA for the CDR3 is TGTACTGGACAGGTTCCCAGAAATGAAAAACTGTTTTTT.

The chain employs TRBV5-1 and TRBJ1-4; possibly TRBD1 for D (5 bases). The CDR3 is made up of 16 amino acids. Trimming shortened V by 0 bases and J by 4 bases, and 13 bases separated the two germline ends. The germline CDR1 and CDR2 sequences are SGHRS and YFSETQ. CDR3 sequence: CASSLATGRGNEKLFF. In DNA form, the CDR3 reads TGCGCCAGCAGCTTGGCTACAGGAAGGGGTAATGAAAAACTGTTTTTT.

The gene calls are TRBV19 and TRBJ2-1; 8 bases map to TRBD1. The CDR3 runs 20 residues. The junction had 16 bases not matched to a gene; V was cut back by 3 bases and J by 0 bases. The V gene's germline CDR1 is LNHDA and CDR2 SQIVND (reference sequence). Here the CDR3 DNA reads TGTGCCAGTAGTATCCGGACAGGGAAGGTTTCCCTGAGCTCCTACAATGAGCAGTTCTTC. This sequence encodes CASSIRTGKVSLSSYNEQFF. The variable domain in full, with the rest retrieved from reference TRBV19 and TRBJ2-1, is DGGITQSPKYLFRKEGQNVTLSCEQNLNHDAMYWYRQDPGQGLRLIYYSQIVNDFQKGDIAEGYSVSREKKESFPLTVTSAQKNPTAFYLCASSIRTGKVSLSSYNEQFFGPGTRLTVL.

V gene TRBV19 combines with J gene TRBJ1-5; 10 positions agree with TRBD1. CDR1 and CDR2 (germline): LNHDA, SQIVND (reference sequence). J gave up 0 bases and V 6 bases, and 17 bases lay outside the gene matches. The CDR3 runs 20 residues. The CDR3 sequence is CASRRELGTGVPLSNQPQHF. CDR3 nucleotide sequence: TGTGCCAGTAGAAGAGAGTTGGGGACAGGGGTCCCTCTTAGCAATCAGCCCCAGCATTTT. The whole variable domain, remainder taken from reference TRBV19 and TRBJ1-5, is DGGITQSPKYLFRKEGQNVTLSCEQNLNHDAMYWYRQDPGQGLRLIYYSQIVNDFQKGDIAEGYSVSREKKESFPLTVTSAQKNPTAFYLCASRRELGTGVPLSNQPQHFGDGTRLSIL.

This clone was observed a single time. The chain joins TRBV7-9 to TRBJ1-4, with a tentative D call TRBD1 (6 bases). In germline, CDR1 is SEHNR, CDR2 FQNEAQ (reference sequence). Trimming removed 3 bases at V and 7 bases at J, with 12 bases between. This CDR3 spans 14 amino acids. The CDR3 DNA sequence: TGTGCCAGCAGCTTGCAACAGGGCGTTGAAAAACTGTTTTTT. Translation gives CASSLQQGVEKLFF.

The J gene is TRBJ2-7, the V gene TRBV28, with 12 bases identical to TRBD1. Germline CDR1 MDHEN, CDR2 SYDVKM. The CDR3 has 15 residues. Trimming removed 2 bases from V and 2 bases from J; junction bases left unmatched: 1. The chain's CDR3 is CASSLRDRGPYEQYF. CDR3 sequence (DNA): TGTGCCAGCAGTTTACGGGACAGGGGGCCCTACGAGCAGTACTTC.

The chain combines TRBV9 with TRBJ2-5; 8 nucleotides match TRBD2. After removal of 2 bases from V and 0 bases from J, the junction contained 6 bases not matched to a gene. Germline CDR1 reads SGDLS; CDR2 reads YYNGEE. CDR3 length equals 16 residues. The CDR3 bases are TGTGCCAGCAGCGTCGGAGGCGGGGGGAACCAAGAGACCCAGTACTTC. Translation: CASSVGGGGNQETQYF.

The chain has TRBV5-1 and TRBJ2-1, with 9 positions matching TRBD2. This CDR3 is 14 amino acids long. Per germline, CDR1 SGHRS and CDR2 YFSETQ. V shed 4 bases, J shed 4 bases, and the junction held 3 bases outside the gene matches. CDR3 in DNA: TGCGCCAGCAGCCCGGCGGGAGGGTACAATGAGCAGTTCTTC. This sequence encodes CASSPAGGYNEQFF.

This rearrangement joins TRBV28 to TRBJ1-2; 7 bases map to TRBD1. Trimming at V came to 4 bases and at J to 6 bases, leaving 11 bases not matched to a gene. In germline, CDR1 is MDHEN, CDR2 SYDVKM. The CDR3 runs to 15 residues. The CDR3 sequence is CASSSPLRRGHGYTF. The CDR3 bases are TGTGCCAGCAGTTCCCCCCTTAGAAGGGGGCATGGCTACACCTTC.

This rearrangement joins TRBV5-1 to TRBJ2-7; a weak D match, TRBD1 (5 bases). The length of the CDR3 is 13 residues. Trimming stripped 5 bases from V and 7 bases from J, with 16 bases between. The germline gives CDR1 SGHRS, CDR2 YFSETQ. CDR3 residues: CASRTDTAQEQYF. The CDR3 coding sequence is TGCGCCAGCAGAACGGACACAGCGCAGGAGCAGTACTTC.

The chain couples TRBV11-2 to TRBJ2-7; D uncertain. CDR3 size: 14 residues. Germline CDR1 and CDR2: SGHAT and FQNNGV. V was shortened by 2 bases and J by 2 bases, with 10 bases between the two germline ends. The CDR3 DNA reads TGTGCCAGCAGCTTATGGCCCAGAACCTACGAGCAGTACTTC. Protein: CASSLWPRTYEQYF.

The table lists this clone with a few counts. This rearrangement joins TRBV4-2 to TRBJ2-7, with a tentative D call TRBD2 (6 bases). Germline V CDR1 and CDR2: LGHNA, YNFKEQ. Between the trimmed V and J ends, which lost 4 bases and 2 bases, there was a span of 15 bases. This CDR3 is built from 15 residues. CDR3 sequence reads: CASSLRLVGPYEQYF. CDR3 in DNA: TGTGCCAGCAGCCTGCGACTAGTCGGCCCCTACGAGCAGTACTTC.

The rearrangement links TRBV30 to TRBJ2-1; D not certain. The CDR3 runs to 12 residues. Trimming pared 3 bases from V and 7 bases from J, leaving 10 bases between. Germline CDR1 GTSNPN, CDR2 SVGIG (reference sequence). The CDR3 region is CAWRQNFNEQFF. In nucleotides, the CDR3 is TGTGCCTGGAGACAGAACTTTAATGAGCAGTTCTTC.

The chain uses TRBV5-1 and TRBJ1-5; 9 bases agree with TRBD1. From germline, CDR1 is SGHRS and CDR2 YFSETQ. This CDR3 has 15 amino acids. V lost 4 bases and J lost 1; bases outside the gene matches: 3. The CDR3 loop is CASSEQGASNQPQHF. The CDR3 DNA is TGCGCCAGCAGCGAACAGGGGGCCAGCAATCAGCCCCAGCATTTT.

The chain uses TRBV25-1 and TRBJ1-3; unclear D gene. The CDR3 is 14 amino acids. Looked up from germline, CDR1 is MGHDK and CDR2 is SYGVNS. The V end lost 5 bases, the J end lost 0 bases, and 8 bases lay between the germline ends. The chain's CDR3 is CASSFGLSGNTIYF. Written as DNA, the CDR3 is TGTGCCAGCAGTTTTGGACTCTCTGGAAACACCATATATTTT. Full variable domain (outside the CDR3, taken from reference TRBV25-1 and TRBJ1-3): EADIYQTPRYLVIGTGKKITLECSQTMGHDKMYWYQQDPGMELHLIHYSYGVNSTEKGDLSSESTVSRIRTEHFPLTLESARPSHTSQYLCASSFGLSGNTIYFGEGSWLTVV.